This T cell receptor beta chain was observed in a study of T-cell memory formation after mild COVID-19. For the study at large: Largely donor-specific sequence clusters came from a couple of donors. Study outcomes and limitations: Contracting CD4+ clones were located mainly in CM and EM, and CD8+ clones in EMRA. Clones contracting day 15 to 85 were balanced CD4/CD8; later expanders leaned CD4+.

This clonotype came up once. Antigen: not known. Looked up from germline, CDR1 is DFQATT and CDR2 is SNEGSKA (reference sequence). The CDR3 length is 16 residues. Between the trimmed V and J ends, which lost 4 bases and 6 bases, there was a span of 22 bases. The TCR alpha and TCR beta cDNA libraries, bearing sample barcodes and UMIs, were generated by 5'RACE using constant-segment primers. From the 5' RACE reads, TCRdb called clonotypes with MiXCR, one entry per CDR3 protein. The profile shows around 410,000 distinct CDR3 sequences, under 25% of them singletons. The receptor's source is an adult woman who had mild COVID-19 (a few samples of this study predate the infection). Cell type and time point are not known. The sample comprised PBMCs or a T cell subset sorted from them (not recorded which). This chain uses TRBV20-1 with TRBJ1-5; D not certain. CDR3 nucleotide sequence: TGCAGTGCTACCCACCCTTCTAAGGGAGGAAGTCAGCCCCAGCATTTT. Translated, it gives CSATHPSKGGSQPQHF.